The 8 T cell receptor beta chains below come from one sample, sequenced in a study of blood T cells in healthy people across ages. PCR was performed a second time for 7 to 11 cycles using a sample-barcoded 5' primer and a J-beta primer mix. A single record per CDR3 protein comes from TCRdb applying MiXCR to the 5' RACE reads. The sample yields approximately 1.5 million distinct CDR3 sequences, approximately 32% seen once. The sample was blood. The receptors were gathered from a woman aged 25 to 39 in good health.

The genes are TRBV29-1 and TRBJ2-7, with 10 positions matching TRBD1. The J call may be mistaken, given a closer DNA end match to TRBJ2-5. Germline V gene data show CDR1 as SQVTM and CDR2 as ANQGSEA. This CDR3 has 18 residues. The CDR3 is CSTPRQGAASDPDGTQYF. CDR3 nucleotides: TGCAGCACCCCTAGACAGGGGGCGGCGAGCGACCCAGACGGGACCCAGTACTTC.

In this sample, this clonotype turned up a few times. V usage is TRBV29-1 and J usage is TRBJ1-1; D is ambiguous. The CDR3 extends over 11 amino acids. Germline values: CDR1 SQVTM, CDR2 ANQGSEA. The V end was cut by 4 bases, the J end by 3 bases, with 6 bases between. In DNA form, the CDR3 reads TGCAGCGTTGGGTGGGACACTGAAGCTTTCTTT. It codes for CSVGWDTEAFF.

The chain employs TRBV21-1 and TRBJ2-3. TRBV21-1 counts as a pseudogene. This CDR3 contains 13 residues. The chain's CDR3 is CATTERFTDTQYF. In DNA form, the CDR3 reads TGTGCCACCACAGAGCGGTTCACAGATACGCAGTATTTT.

This clonotype was seen more than once but under ten times. This chain uses TRBV10-3 with TRBJ2-5; D perhaps matches TRBD2 (7 bases). The length of the CDR3 is 12 residues. V was clipped by 8 bases and J by 11 bases, with 18 bases between them. CDR1 ENHRY and CDR2 SYGVKD come from the germline V gene. The CDR3 protein is CAIGQTSNEQYF. The CDR3 coding sequence is TGTGCCATCGGACAGACTAGCAATGAGCAGTACTTC.

The chain uses TRBV5-6 and TRBJ2-3; D is perhaps TRBD1 or TRBD2 (5 bases each). Per germline, CDR1 SGHDT and CDR2 YYEEEE. The germline V and J ends were trimmed by 3 bases and 0 bases, with 11 bases remaining between them. The CDR3 runs 15 residues. CDR3 nucleotide sequence: TGTGCCAGCAGCTGGGACGGTGGTAGCACAGATACGCAGTATTTT. It translates to CASSWDGGSTDTQYF.

This clonotype appeared a few times. The gene calls are TRBV4-1 and TRBJ1-2; the D is unclear. The CDR3 is 15 amino acids. Germline values: CDR1 MGHRA, CDR2 YSYEKL. The V gene lost 0 bases and the J gene lost 5 bases, with 13 bases spanning the gap. The CDR3 loop reads CASSQDVGNKYGYTF. CDR3 in DNA: TGCGCCAGCAGCCAAGATGTAGGGAACAAATATGGCTACACCTTC.

V and J are TRBV20-1 and TRBJ2-7; D may be TRBD1 (6 bases). The CDR3 spans 12 residues. V was shortened by 6 bases and J by 6 bases, with 15 bases between the two germline ends. Germline V CDR1 and CDR2: DFQATT, SNEGSKA (reference sequence). CDR3 residues: CSAPLQGSEQYF. DNA for the CDR3: TGCAGTGCACCACTCCAGGGGTCCGAGCAGTACTTC.

J is TRBJ2-3 and V is TRBV6-6; tentative D call: TRBD2 (6 bases). V was cut by 7 bases and J by 1 base, with 15 bases left in between. From germline, CDR1 is MNHNY and CDR2 SVGAGI (reference sequence). CDR3 length: 15 residues. In DNA form, the CDR3 reads TGTGCCAGCACCCACGGGACGGGGGGCACAGATACGCAGTATTTT. Its protein is CASTHGTGGTDTQYF.